The clone carrying this T cell receptor (beta chain) was observed a handful of times. Its specificity is unknown. Indicated treatment: 10-day PBMC culture with coronavirus spike peptide pools or control peptides (ViraFEST assay). Under the ViraFEST approach, antigen-specific T cells were expanded with peptide pools and TCRs subsequently sequenced. The data stem from a study of vaccination and CD4 T cells after COVID-19. Study-level background: Spike peptides, overlapping and drawn from SARS-CoV-2, HCoV-NL63, HCoV-OC43 and HCoV-229E, were used to stimulate cells. Study-level findings and limits: The median number of SARS-CoV-2-reactive clonotypes increased from around 20 to 38, a change that did not reach significance.

The CDR3 consists of 13 residues. V lost 6 bases, J lost 4 bases, and 6 bases stayed unmatched. The germline V gene has CDR1 MNHEY and CDR2 SVGEGT. CD4+ T cells that had been cultured provided DNA sequenced with the Oncomine TCR Beta short-read assay. MiXCR, applied by TCRdb to the PCR reads, yields one record per CDR3 protein. The table lists tens of thousands of distinct CDR3 sequences, around three fifths of them singletons. Sequenced sample: CD4+ T cells from blood, cultured in vitro. This chain uses TRBV6-2 or TRBV6-3 with TRBJ2-7, with 7 bases aligning to TRBD1. This receptor was taken from a human donor who had recovered from COVID-19. The CDR3 spells CASSRDRQYEQYF. Written as DNA, the CDR3 is TGTGCCAGCAGCAGGGACAGACAATACGAGCAGTACTTC.